Listed below are T cell receptor beta chains from one sample, sequenced in a study of beta chain features in type 1 diabetes. The assay was immunoSEQ multiplex PCR, and TCRdb's table has in-frame clones only and misses some. The sample shows about 370,000 clones, roughly 16% of them seen only once. Sequencing was carried out using naive CD4+ T cells from blood. These receptors came from a woman under 30 in good health. Each CDR3 is given with its conserved first and last residue. A D gene is named only where the DNA matches it firmly. Size tells how often a clone was seen (once, few, many) or the class of an expanded clone, and some rows leave it out.

size | D | J | V | CDR3 | DNA
few | . | TRBJ1-5 | TRBV5-1 | CASSLTLNQPQHF | TGCGCCAGCAGCTTGACATTGAATCAGCCCCAGCATTTT
few | . | TRBJ2-7 | TRBV20-1 | CSGQSTYEQYF | TGCAGTGGACAGTCCACCTACGAGCAGTACTTC
few | TRBD2 | TRBJ2-2 | TRBV28 | CASRSPSGTSGTPTGELFF | TGTGCCAGCAGATCACCCAGTGGGACTAGCGGGACCCCCACCGGGGAGCTGTTTTTT
. | TRBD1 | TRBJ1-1 | TRBV29-1 | CSVEGQGYTEAFF | TGCAGCGTTGAAGGACAGGGCTACACTGAAGCTTTCTTT
. | TRBD1 | TRBJ2-1 | TRBV5-1 | CASSSQGAVEQFF | TGCGCCAGCAGCTCACAGGGGGCGGTTGAGCAGTTCTTC
few | TRBD1 | TRBJ1-1 | TRBV4-2 | CASSRDSLVNTEAFF | TGTGCCAGCAGCCGGGACAGTTTGGTGAACACTGAAGCTTTCTTT
. | TRBD2 | TRBJ2-7 | TRBV30 | CAWRPGGSSYEQYF | TGTGCCTGGAGGCCCGGGGGGTCCTCCTACGAGCAGTACTTC
few | TRBD1 | TRBJ1-1 | TRBV19 | CASSIPGQGTTEAFF | TGTGCCAGTAGTATCCCTGGACAGGGTACGACTGAAGCTTTCTTT
. | . | TRBJ1-2 | TRBV2 | CASSPQGTGYTF | TGTGCCAGCAGCCCTCAGGGTACCGGCTACACCTTC
once | . | TRBJ1-5 | TRBV7-8 | CASSLSFFQPQHF | TGTGCCAGCAGCTTGTCCTTCTTTCAGCCCCAGCATTTT
few | . | TRBJ1-2 | TRBV9 | CASSARDTTNYGYTF | TGTGCCAGCAGCGCCCGGGACACTACTAACTATGGCTACACCTTC
few | TRBD2 | TRBJ2-7 | TRBV5-4 | CASSLGTSIRSSYEQYF | TGTGCCAGCAGCTTGGGGACTAGCATCAGGAGTTCCTACGAGCAGTACTTC
. | TRBD2 | TRBJ2-1 | TRBV9 | CASSASLAGAPNEQFF | TGTGCCAGCAGCGCCTCACTAGCGGGAGCTCCAAATGAGCAGTTCTTC
few | TRBD1 | TRBJ1-2 | TRBV28 | CASRPGQGTNYGYTF | TGTGCCAGCAGACCGGGACAGGGGACAAACTATGGCTACACCTTC
few | . | TRBJ2-6 | TRBV7-9 | CASLQGISSGANVLTF | TGTGCCAGCCTGCAGGGCATTAGCTCTGGGGCCAACGTCCTGACTTTC
. | TRBD2 | TRBJ2-1 | TRBV6-5 | CASSYGTSGKNEQFF | TGTGCCAGCAGTTACGGTACTAGCGGGAAGAATGAGCAGTTCTTC
few | . | TRBJ2-7 | TRBV7-9 | CASSLALASYEQYF | TGTGCCAGCAGCTTAGCGTTAGCATCCTACGAGCAGTACTTC
. | TRBD2 | TRBJ2-5 | TRBV5-1 | CASSSPSGLAGEETQYF | TGCGCCAGCAGCTCTCCTTCGGGACTAGCGGGTGAAGAGACCCAGTACTTC
. | . | TRBJ1-5 | TRBV5-1 | CASSLVPGPGQPQHF | TGCGCCAGCAGCTTGGTCCCCGGACCGGGGCAGCCCCAGCATTTT
few | . | TRBJ2-1 | TRBV11-2 | CASSPWQGQNEQFF | TGTGCCAGCAGCCCCTGGCAGGGGCAAAATGAGCAGTTCTTC
. | . | TRBJ2-1 | TRBV7-8 | CASSPGHPSDEQFF | TGTGCCAGCAGCCCGGGACACCCGTCGGATGAGCAGTTCTTC
few | TRBD2 | TRBJ2-3 | TRBV29-1 | CSVSAGEFTDTQYF | TGCAGCGTCTCAGCGGGAGAGTTCACAGATACGCAGTATTTT
. | . | TRBJ1-1 | TRBV7-3 | CASSDEGTSVGAEAFF | TGTGCCAGCAGCGATGAAGGGACATCGGTTGGCGCTGAAGCTTTCTTT
. | TRBD2 | TRBJ2-1 | TRBV19 | CASSIGGRAWQFF | TGTGCCAGTAGTATTGGCGGGAGGGCCTGGCAGTTCTTC
. | TRBD1 | TRBJ2-3 | TRBV30 | CAWSAGTGLDTQYF | TGTGCCTGGAGTGCGGGGACAGGGTTAGATACGCAGTATTTT
few | TRBD1 | TRBJ2-2 | TRBV30 | CAWSATGRTGELFF | TGTGCCTGGAGTGCGACAGGGCGGACCGGGGAGCTGTTTTTT
. | TRBD2 | TRBJ2-1 | TRBV5-4 | CASSFRLAGFDEQFF | TGTGCCAGCAGCTTCCGACTAGCGGGATTTGATGAGCAGTTCTTC
. | TRBD2 | TRBJ2-7 | TRBV19 | CASSLAGEDYEQYF | TGTGCCAGTAGTCTCGCGGGGGAGGACTACGAGCAGTACTTC
. | TRBD2 | TRBJ2-3 | TRBV6-1 | CASSELGTSGYTSTDTQYF | TGTGCCAGCAGTGAACTAGGGACTAGCGGATATACTAGCACAGATACGCAGTATTTT
few | TRBD1 | TRBJ1-5 | TRBV5-1 | CASSQGTDNQPQHF | TGCGCCAGCAGCCAAGGGACAGACAATCAGCCCCAGCATTTT